A single sample gave rise to the 21 T cell receptor beta chains below, sequenced in a study of T-cell memory formation after mild COVID-19 (dated by TCRdb to about 2021). Library preparation was by 5' RACE. Sequencing took place on an Illumina NovaSeq 6000. The public reads were reanalyzed by TCRdb: fastp trimming at Q25, MiXCR alignment, in-frame beta chains only. Rows are unified per CDR3 protein, each entry keeping the most common DNA and genes. The sample table shows fewer than 400,000 distinct CDR3 sequences, and about 16% are seen once. Of the sample, 20% to 25% falls within the top ten clones. The specimen was PBMCs or a T cell subset sorted from them (not recorded which). Every receptor here comes from a man aged 18-30 years who had mild COVID-19 (a few samples of this study predate the infection). The sample titles of this study are shuffled in the database, so cell type and time point are left out; the donor was told from shared clones.

The chain couples TRBV11-2 to TRBJ2-3; D is possibly TRBD1 or TRBD2 (5 bases each). V gave up 3 bases and J gave up 1 base, with 11 bases separating them. The CDR3 is made up of 15 amino acids. CDR1 SGHAT and CDR2 FQNNGV come from the germline V gene. The CDR3 nucleotides are TGTGCCAGCAGCTTCGCGAGGGGTGGCACAGATACGCAGTATTTT. Translated, it gives CASSFARGGTDTQYF.

This chain links TRBV5-4 with TRBJ2-3; 9 bases map to TRBD2. The germline V gene has CDR1 SGHNT and CDR2 YYREEE (reference sequence). Trimming at V came to 6 bases and at J to 5 bases, leaving 10 bases not matched to a gene. CDR3 length equals 15 residues. CDR3 DNA: TGTGCCAGCAAGCCCCAGCGGGGGGTTGGAGATACGCAGTATTTT. It yields the protein CASKPQRGVGDTQYF. The whole variable domain, filled in from reference TRBV5-4 and TRBJ2-3, reads ETGVTQSPTHLIKTRGQQVTLRCSSQSGHNTVSWYQQALGQGPQFIFQYYREEENGRGNFPPRFSGLQFPNYSSELNVNALELDDSALYLCASKPQRGVGDTQYFGPGTRLTVL.

The sample holds a few counts of this clonotype. V gene TRBV20-1 combines with J gene TRBJ1-5; weak D call: TRBD1 (6 bases). Germline-derived CDR1 and CDR2 are DFQATT and SNEGSKA (reference sequence). The ends were cut back, 3 bases at V and 1 base at J, with 13 bases in the middle. The CDR3 runs to 15 residues. In DNA, the CDR3 is TGCAGTGCTAGGGGGGGGGCCGGAAGCAATCAGCCCCAGCATTTT. Translation: CSARGGAGSNQPQHF.

This clonotype turned up a few times. The rearrangement joins TRBV5-1 to TRBJ1-2; tentative D call: TRBD1 (6 bases). Germline loops: CDR1 SGHRS, CDR2 YFSETQ. This CDR3 has 15 amino acids. V gave up 2 bases and J gave up 3 bases, with 14 bases separating them. The CDR3: CASSFFDRLDYGYTF. In DNA form, the CDR3 reads TGCGCCAGCAGCTTCTTCGACAGGTTGGACTATGGCTACACCTTC.

V and J are TRBV7-2 and TRBJ2-5; D unresolved. Germline V gene sequence: CDR1 SGHTA, CDR2 FQGNSA. This CDR3 comprises 15 residues. With 5 bases removed from V and 5 bases from J, the gap between germline ends came to 18 bases. The CDR3, as DNA: TGTGCCAGCAGCCCAATCCCTTCCCGCCGGGAGACCCAGTACTTC. Translating it yields CASSPIPSRRETQYF. Variable domain in full (rest from reference TRBV7-2 and TRBJ2-5): GAGVSQSPSNKVTEKGKDVELRCDPISGHTALYWYRQSLGQGLEFLIYFQGNSAPDKSGLPSDRFSAERTGGSVSTLTIQRTQQEDSAVYLCASSPIPSRRETQYFGPGTRLLVL.

V is TRBV28 and J is TRBJ1-1; D call uncertain. The V gene lost 6 bases and the J gene lost 8 bases, with 13 bases spanning the gap. This CDR3 region has 12 residues. The germline CDR1 and CDR2 sequences are MDHEN and SYDVKM. CDR3 sequence reads: CASSRRTLEAFF. The CDR3 DNA follows: TGTGCCAGCAGCCGACGCACCTTAGAAGCTTTCTTT.

On this clonotype itself: The junction and the germline gene differ at one end; a read error may be behind it. CDR3 sequence: CASKTSGGTQENQYF. The CDR3 coding sequence is TGTGCCAGCAAGACTAGCGGGGGGACACAAGAGAACCAGTACTTC. V gene TRBV6-5 combines with J gene TRBJ2-5, with 13 bases identical to TRBD2. CDR3 size: 15 residues. From germline, CDR1 is MNHEY and CDR2 SVGAGI.

This clonotype has only one observation. The CDR3 DNA sequence: TGTGCCAGCAGCGTAGGTGGGGCAGGCACCGGGGAGCTGTTTTTT. Translation gives CASSVGGAGTGELFF. This chain connects TRBV9 to TRBJ2-2; D possibly corresponds to TRBD1 (5 bases). CDR3 length: 15 residues. Deletions cut 0 bases from V and 4 bases from J, with 10 bases between. CDR1 is SGDLS and CDR2 is YYNGEE in the germline V gene.

The chain is built from TRBV28 and TRBJ2-1; 10 positions match TRBD2. This CDR3 region has 16 residues. V shed 5 bases and J 2 bases; nucleotides not matched to a gene: 6. Germline V gene lookup returns CDR1 MDHEN and CDR2 SYDVKM. Here the CDR3 reads CASSPLAGETYNEQFF. CDR3 nucleotide sequence: TGTGCCAGCAGTCCCCTAGCGGGGGAGACCTACAATGAGCAGTTCTTC.

This clonotype was seen more than once but under ten times. The genes are TRBV11-2 and TRBJ2-7; maybe TRBD2 (6 bases). Trimming took 5 bases from V and 0 from J, leaving 11 bases between them. The CDR3 spans 14 residues. CDR1 and CDR2 from the germline V gene are SGHAT and FQNNGV. The CDR3 reads CASSRGASSYEQYF. The CDR3 DNA sequence: TGTGCCAGCAGCCGCGGGGCCAGCTCCTACGAGCAGTACTTC.

This clonotype has only a few counts. The CDR3: CSASMGGMGTEAFF. The DNA for the CDR3 is TGCAGTGCTAGCATGGGAGGGATGGGCACTGAAGCTTTCTTT. The chain links TRBV20-1 to TRBJ1-1, with no clear D. Germline lookup yields CDR1 DFQATT and CDR2 SNEGSKA (reference sequence). CDR3 length equals 14 residues. Trimming pared 3 bases from V and 4 bases from J, leaving 15 bases between.

The CDR3 is CASSQDEGGRSYTF. CDR3 sequence (DNA): TGCGCCAGCAGCCAAGATGAGGGAGGTCGAAGCTACACCTTC. The chain links TRBV4-3 to TRBJ1-2; D is ambiguous. The CDR3 runs 14 residues. The germline V gene has CDR1 LGHNA and CDR2 YSLEER. V was shortened by 0 bases and J by 9 bases, with 14 bases between the two germline ends.

This chain links TRBV6-5 with TRBJ1-2, with a possible D match to TRBD1 (5 bases). This CDR3 comprises 12 residues. Trimming cost V 3 bases and J 8 bases, with 10 bases left between them. Germline V gene sequence: CDR1 MNHEY, CDR2 SVGAGI. The CDR3 is CASSYLGQGYTF. The CDR3 DNA reads as TGTGCCAGCAGTTATCTGGGGCAGGGCTACACCTTC.

The chain has TRBV13 and TRBJ2-5, with 10 nucleotides matching TRBD2. Germline CDR1 PRHDT, CDR2 FYEKMQ (reference sequence). This CDR3 spans 18 amino acids. Trimming took 2 bases from V and 1 from J; bases not matched to a gene: 10. Here the CDR3 DNA reads TGTGCCAGCAGCTTACCCCCCAGACTAGCGGGCTTCCAAGAGACCCAGTACTTC. Its translation: CASSLPPRLAGFQETQYF.

Turning to this clonotype: As the CDR3 is not closed by the conserved phenylalanine or tryptophan, this likely results from a read error. The V call is TRBV15, the J call TRBJ1-1; 8 bases are a match to TRBD1. After removal of 0 bases from V and 6 bases from J, the junction contained 3 bases not matched to a gene. CDR1 and CDR2 from the germline V gene are LNHNV and YYDKDF (reference sequence). The length of the CDR3 is 14 residues. The CDR3 sequence is CATSREDREPEAFY. Written as DNA, the CDR3 is TGTGCCACCAGCAGAGAGGACAGGGAGCCTGAAGCTTTCTAT.

The chain recombines TRBV7-8 with TRBJ1-5; D remains unclear. V was cut by 7 bases and J by 3 bases, with 28 bases left in between. The CDR3 is 19 residues long. CDR1 is SGHVS, CDR2 FQNEAQ, per germline. CDR3 bases: TGTGCCAGCACCCCATCTCGTCGGTTATGGCTTGGAGACAATCAGCCCCAGCATTTT. It codes for CASTPSRRLWLGDNQPQHF.

The chain combines TRBV7-2 with TRBJ2-5, with D tentatively TRBD1 or TRBD2 (5 bases each). This CDR3 has 14 residues. V lost 5 bases and J 4 bases, leaving 14 bases between the germline ends. The V gene's germline CDR1 is SGHTA and CDR2 FQGNSA. The CDR3: CASSPWGRLETQYF. CDR3 bases: TGTGCCAGCAGCCCCTGGGGACGGCTAGAGACCCAGTACTTC.

The chain recombines TRBV20-1 with TRBJ1-5; D call uncertain. Trimming pared 3 bases from V and 3 bases from J, leaving 15 bases between. The germline CDR1 and CDR2 sequences are DFQATT and SNEGSKA (reference sequence). CDR3 length: 15 amino acids. CDR3 region: CSARNLDGINQPQHF. The CDR3 DNA sequence: TGCAGTGCTAGGAACCTAGACGGGATCAATCAGCCCCAGCATTTT.

The rearrangement joins TRBV5-5 to TRBJ1-6; no reliable D call. CDR3 length: 14 residues. V was pared by 3 bases and J by 0 bases, with 4 bases between. Germline CDR1 reads SGHKS; CDR2 reads YYEKEE (reference sequence). The CDR3 region has the DNA TGTGCCAGCAGCTGGGGCTCCTATAATTCACCCCTCCACTTT. Protein: CASSWGSYNSPLHF. The full variable domain, with the rest looked up from reference TRBV5-5 and TRBJ1-6, is DAGVTQSPTHLIKTRGQQVTLRCSPISGHKSVSWYQQVLGQGPQFIFQYYEKEERGRGNFPDRFSARQFPNYSSELNVNALLLGDSALYLCASSWGSYNSPLHFGNGTRLTVT.

This clonotype has just a few counts. The chain recombines TRBV6-5 with TRBJ1-1; the match to TRBD1 covers 9 bases. This CDR3 is built from 16 residues. J lost 4 bases, V lost 4 bases, and 10 bases had no gene match. Germline CDR1 and CDR2: MNHEY and SVGAGI. The CDR3 protein is CASSSHRGPRGTEAFF. The DNA for the CDR3 is TGTGCCAGCAGTTCGCACAGGGGGCCGAGGGGCACTGAAGCTTTCTTT.

This clonotype appeared a few times. V gene TRBV12-3 or TRBV12-4 combines with J gene TRBJ1-2; 7 bases match TRBD1. The CDR3 is 13 amino acids. After removal of 7 bases from V and 2 bases from J, the junction contained 4 bases not matched to a gene. The CDR3 is CASKRDSNYGYTF. For the CDR3, the DNA is TGTGCCAGCAAGCGGGACAGCAACTATGGCTACACCTTC.